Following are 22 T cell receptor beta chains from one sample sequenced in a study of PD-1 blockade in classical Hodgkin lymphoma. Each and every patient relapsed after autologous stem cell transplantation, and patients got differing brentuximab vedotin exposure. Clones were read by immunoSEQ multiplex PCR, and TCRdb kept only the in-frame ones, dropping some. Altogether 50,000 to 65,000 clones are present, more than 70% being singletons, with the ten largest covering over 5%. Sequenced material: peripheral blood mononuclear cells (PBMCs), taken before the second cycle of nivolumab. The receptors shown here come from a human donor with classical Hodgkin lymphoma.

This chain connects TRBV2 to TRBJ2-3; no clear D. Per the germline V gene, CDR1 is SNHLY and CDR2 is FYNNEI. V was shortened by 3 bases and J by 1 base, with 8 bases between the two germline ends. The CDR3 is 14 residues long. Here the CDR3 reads CASSDPVGTDTQYF. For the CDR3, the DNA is TGTGCCAGCAGTGATCCGGTAGGCACAGATACGCAGTATTTT.

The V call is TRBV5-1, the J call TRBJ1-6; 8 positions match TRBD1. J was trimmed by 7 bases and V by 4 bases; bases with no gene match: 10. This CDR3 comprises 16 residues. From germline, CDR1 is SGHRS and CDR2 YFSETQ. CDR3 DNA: TGCGCCAGCAGCATTATGCAGGGGGCTGGAAATTCACCCCTCCACTTT. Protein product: CASSIMQGAGNSPLHF.

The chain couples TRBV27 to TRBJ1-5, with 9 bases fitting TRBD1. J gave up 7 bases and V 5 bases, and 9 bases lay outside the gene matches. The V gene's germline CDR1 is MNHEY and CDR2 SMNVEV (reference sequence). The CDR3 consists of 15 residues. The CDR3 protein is CASSPAGTGHQPQHF. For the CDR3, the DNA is TGTGCCAGCAGTCCCGCCGGGACAGGGCACCAGCCCCAGCATTTT.

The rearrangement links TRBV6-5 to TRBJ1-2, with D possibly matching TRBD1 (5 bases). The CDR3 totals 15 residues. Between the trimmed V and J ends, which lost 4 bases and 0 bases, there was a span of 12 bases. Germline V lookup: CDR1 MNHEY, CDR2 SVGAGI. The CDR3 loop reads CASSSPGQTNYGYTF. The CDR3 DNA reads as TGTGCCAGCAGTTCCCCGGGGCAAACTAACTATGGCTACACCTTC.

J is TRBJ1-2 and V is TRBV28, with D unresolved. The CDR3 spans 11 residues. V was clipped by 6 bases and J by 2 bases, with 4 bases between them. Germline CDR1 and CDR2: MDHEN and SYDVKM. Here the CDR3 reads CASSRNYGYTF. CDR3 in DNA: TGTGCCAGCAGCAGAAACTATGGCTACACCTTC.

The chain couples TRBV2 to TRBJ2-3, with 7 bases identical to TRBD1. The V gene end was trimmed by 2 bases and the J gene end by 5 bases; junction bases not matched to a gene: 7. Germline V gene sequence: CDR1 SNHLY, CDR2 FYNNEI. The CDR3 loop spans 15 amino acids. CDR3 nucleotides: TGTGCCAGCAGTGAAACGACAGGGACACTAGATACGCAGTATTTT. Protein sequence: CASSETTGTLDTQYF.

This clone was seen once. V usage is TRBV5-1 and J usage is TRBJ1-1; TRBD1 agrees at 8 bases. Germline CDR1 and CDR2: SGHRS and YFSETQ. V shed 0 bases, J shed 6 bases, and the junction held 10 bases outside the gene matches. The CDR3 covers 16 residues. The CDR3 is CASSLGHRQGTSEAFF. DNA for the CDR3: TGCGCCAGCAGCTTGGGTCACCGACAGGGGACCTCTGAAGCTTTCTTT.

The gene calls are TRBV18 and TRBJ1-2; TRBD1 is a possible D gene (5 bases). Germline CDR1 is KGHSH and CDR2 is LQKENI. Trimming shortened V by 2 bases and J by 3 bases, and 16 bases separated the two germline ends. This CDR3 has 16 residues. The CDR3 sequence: CASSPSPTGRDYGYTF. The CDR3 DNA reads TGTGCCAGCTCACCATCCCCCACAGGCAGGGACTATGGCTACACCTTC. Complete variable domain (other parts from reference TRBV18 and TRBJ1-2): NAGVMQNPRHLVRRRGQEARLRCSPMKGHSHVYWYRQLPEEGLKFMVYLQKENIIDESGMPKERFSAEFPKEGPSILRIQQVVRGDSAAYFCASSPSPTGRDYGYTFGSGTRLTVV.

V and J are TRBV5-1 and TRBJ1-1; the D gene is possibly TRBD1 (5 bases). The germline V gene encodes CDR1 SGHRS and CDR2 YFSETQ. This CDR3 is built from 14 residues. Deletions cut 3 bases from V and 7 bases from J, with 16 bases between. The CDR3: CASSSGPTNFEAFF. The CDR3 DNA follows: TGCGCCAGCAGCTCGGGACCCACGAACTTTGAAGCTTTCTTT.

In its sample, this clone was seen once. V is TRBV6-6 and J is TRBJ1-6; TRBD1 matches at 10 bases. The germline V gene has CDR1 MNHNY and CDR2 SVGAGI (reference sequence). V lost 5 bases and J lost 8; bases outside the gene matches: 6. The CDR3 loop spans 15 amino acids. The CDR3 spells CASSTSGTGDSPLHF. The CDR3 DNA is TGTGCCAGCAGTACATCCGGGACAGGGGATTCACCCCTCCACTTT.

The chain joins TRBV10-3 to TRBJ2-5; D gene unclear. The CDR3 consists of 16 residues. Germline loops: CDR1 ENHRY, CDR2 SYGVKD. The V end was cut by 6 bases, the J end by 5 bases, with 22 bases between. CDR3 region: CAISRLSEAGVETQYF. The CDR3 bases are TGTGCCATCAGCCGTCTCTCAGAGGCAGGCGTGGAGACCCAGTACTTC.

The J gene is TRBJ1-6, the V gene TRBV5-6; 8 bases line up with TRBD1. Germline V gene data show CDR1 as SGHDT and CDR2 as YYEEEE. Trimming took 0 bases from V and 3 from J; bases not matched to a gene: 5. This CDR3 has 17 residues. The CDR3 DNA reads TGTGCCAGCAGCTTGGTGCGGGACAGGAGCTATAATTCACCCCTCCACTTT. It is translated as CASSLVRDRSYNSPLHF.

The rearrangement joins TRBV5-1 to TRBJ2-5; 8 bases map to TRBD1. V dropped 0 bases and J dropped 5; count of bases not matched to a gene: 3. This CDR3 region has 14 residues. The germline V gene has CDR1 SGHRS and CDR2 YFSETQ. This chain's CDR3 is CASSLGQGPETQYF. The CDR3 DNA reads TGCGCCAGCAGCTTGGGACAGGGGCCGGAGACCCAGTACTTC.

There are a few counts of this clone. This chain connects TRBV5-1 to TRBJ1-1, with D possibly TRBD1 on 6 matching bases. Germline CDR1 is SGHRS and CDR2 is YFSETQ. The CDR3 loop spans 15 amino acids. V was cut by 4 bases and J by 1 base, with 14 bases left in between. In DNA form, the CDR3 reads TGCGCCAGCAGCGGCGGGAACAGGGAGAACACTGAAGCTTTCTTT. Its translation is CASSGGNRENTEAFF.

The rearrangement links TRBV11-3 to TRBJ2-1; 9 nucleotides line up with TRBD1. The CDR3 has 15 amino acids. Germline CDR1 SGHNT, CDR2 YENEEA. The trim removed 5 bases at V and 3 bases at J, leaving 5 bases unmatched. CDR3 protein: CASSPSGQGYNEQFF. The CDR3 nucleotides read TGTGCCAGCAGCCCCTCGGGACAGGGCTACAATGAGCAGTTCTTC.

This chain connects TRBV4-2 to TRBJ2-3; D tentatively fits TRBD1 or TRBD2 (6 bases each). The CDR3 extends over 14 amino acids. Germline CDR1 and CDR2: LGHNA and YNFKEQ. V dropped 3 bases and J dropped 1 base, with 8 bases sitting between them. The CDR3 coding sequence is TGTGCCAGCAGCCAGGAGGGGGGCACAGATACGCAGTATTTT. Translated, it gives CASSQEGGTDTQYF.

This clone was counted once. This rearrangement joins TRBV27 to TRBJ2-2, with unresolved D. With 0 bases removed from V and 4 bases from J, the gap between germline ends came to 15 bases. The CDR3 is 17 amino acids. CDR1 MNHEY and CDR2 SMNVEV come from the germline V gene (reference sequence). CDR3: CASSLSVSARITGELFF. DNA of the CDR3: TGTGCCAGCAGTTTATCGGTATCAGCCCGAATCACCGGGGAGCTGTTTTTT.

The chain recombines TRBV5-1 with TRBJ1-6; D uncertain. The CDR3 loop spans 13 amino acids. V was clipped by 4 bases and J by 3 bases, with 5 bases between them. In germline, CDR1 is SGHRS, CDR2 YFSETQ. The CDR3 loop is CASSKDYNSPLHF. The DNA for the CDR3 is TGCGCCAGCAGCAAAGACTATAATTCACCCCTCCACTTT.

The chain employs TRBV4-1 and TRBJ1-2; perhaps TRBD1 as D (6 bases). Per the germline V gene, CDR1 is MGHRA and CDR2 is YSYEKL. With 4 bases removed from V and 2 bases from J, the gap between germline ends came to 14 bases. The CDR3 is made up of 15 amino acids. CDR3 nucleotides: TGCGCCAGCAGCCTCGCCGGGACAATCAACTATGGCTACACCTTC. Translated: CASSLAGTINYGYTF.

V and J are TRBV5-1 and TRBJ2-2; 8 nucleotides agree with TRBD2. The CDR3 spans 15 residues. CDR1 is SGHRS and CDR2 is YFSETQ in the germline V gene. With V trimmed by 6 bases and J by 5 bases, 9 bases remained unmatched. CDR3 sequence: CASMVAGMGTGELFF. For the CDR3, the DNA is TGCGCCAGCATGGTAGCGGGGATGGGGACCGGGGAGCTGTTTTTT.

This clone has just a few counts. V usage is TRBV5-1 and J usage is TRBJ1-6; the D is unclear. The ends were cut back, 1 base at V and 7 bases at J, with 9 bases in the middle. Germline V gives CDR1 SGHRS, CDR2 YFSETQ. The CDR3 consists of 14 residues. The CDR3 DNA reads TGCGCCAGCAGCTTGCCGTCGGAGAATTCACCCCTCCACTTT. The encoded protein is CASSLPSENSPLHF. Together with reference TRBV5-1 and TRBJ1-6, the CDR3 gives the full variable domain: KAGVTQTPRYLIKTRGQQVTLSCSPISGHRSVSWYQQTPGQGLQFLFEYFSETQRNKGNFPGRFSGRQFSNSRSEMNVSTLELGDSALYLCASSLPSENSPLHFGNGTRLTVT.

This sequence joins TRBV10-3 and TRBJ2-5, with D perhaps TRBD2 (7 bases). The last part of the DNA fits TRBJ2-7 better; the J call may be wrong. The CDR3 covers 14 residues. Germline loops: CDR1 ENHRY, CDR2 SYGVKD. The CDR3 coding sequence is TGTGCCATCAGTGCGGCGGGGGCTTACTACGAGCAGTACTTC. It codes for CAISAAGAYYEQYF.